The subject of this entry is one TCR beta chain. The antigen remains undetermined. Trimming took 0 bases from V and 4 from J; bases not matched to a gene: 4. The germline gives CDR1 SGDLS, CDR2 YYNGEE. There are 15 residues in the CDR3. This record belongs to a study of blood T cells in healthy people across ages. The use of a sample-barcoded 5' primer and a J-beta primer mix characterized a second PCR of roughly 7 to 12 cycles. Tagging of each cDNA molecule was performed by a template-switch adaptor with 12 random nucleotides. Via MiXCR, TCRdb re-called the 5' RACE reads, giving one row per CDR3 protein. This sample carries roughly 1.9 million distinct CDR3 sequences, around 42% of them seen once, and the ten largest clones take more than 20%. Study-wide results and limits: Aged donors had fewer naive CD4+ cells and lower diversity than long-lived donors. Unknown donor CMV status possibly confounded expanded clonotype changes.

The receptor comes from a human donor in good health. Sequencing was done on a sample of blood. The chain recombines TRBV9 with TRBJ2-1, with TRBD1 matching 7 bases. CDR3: CASSVVGTEYNEQFF. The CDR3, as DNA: TGTGCCAGCAGCGTAGTGGGGACAGAGTACAATGAGCAGTTCTTC.